This is a list of T cell receptor beta chains from one sample in a study of patients and donors after allogeneic stem cell transplantation. TCRdb re-called the RT-PCR reads through MiXCR, storing one row per CDR3 protein. The sample includes approximately 160,000 distinct CDR3 sequences, approximately 28% of them seen just once. Source material: blood, either unsorted or a sorted T cell fraction (not recorded which). These receptors all stem from a human donor who was either an allogeneic HSCT recipient or a stem cell or donor lymphocyte infusion donor (not recorded which). It is not recorded whose cells these are; they may come from a transplant donor. The CDR3 runs from the conserved cysteine through the conserved F or W. A D gene is named only where the DNA matches it firmly. Clone size is shown for a subset of rows, as once, few, many or a class of expanded clone.

>TRBJ2-4|TRBV5-1|few|TRBD1
TGCGCCAGCAGCGCTGGGACAGCTCAGTACTTC
CASSAGTAQYF
>TRBJ2-3|TRBV12-3/TRBV12-4|few|-
TGTGCCAGCAGCCCTCGGGATACGCAGTATTTT
CASSPRDTQYF
>TRBJ2-4|TRBV4-3|few|TRBD2
TGCGCCAGCAGCCAAGAGGGAGGGGCGGAAAACATTCAGTACTTC
CASSQEGGAENIQYF
>TRBJ1-2|TRBV7-2|-|TRBD1
TGTGCCAGCAGCGCCGGGACAGGGAACTATGGCTACACCTTC
CASSAGTGNYGYTF
>TRBJ2-3|TRBV3-1|-|TRBD2
TGTGCCACTCGGGGGGAGCCGAGCACAGATACGCAGTATTTT
CATRGEPSTDTQYF
>TRBJ2-7|TRBV27|-|-
TGTGCCAGCAGTTTACAGGGAGGAGGGAGATACGAGCAGTACTTC
CASSLQGGGRYEQYF
>TRBJ2-3|TRBV12-3/TRBV12-4|few|TRBD2
TGTGCCAGCAGTTCCGGGACTAGCGGGAGTGGCGCAGATACGCAGTATTTT
CASSSGTSGSGADTQYF
>TRBJ2-5|TRBV4-1|-|TRBD2
TGCGCCAGCACCCCCAGAGTCAGCGGGAGCGGTGGGACCCAGTACTTC
CASTPRVSGSGGTQYF
>TRBJ1-4|TRBV10-3|many|-
TGTGCCATCAGTGGCGGGGAGGATGAAAAACTGTTTTTT
CAISGGEDEKLFF
>TRBJ1-3|TRBV29-1|many|TRBD1
TGCAGCGTCTTTGAGGGGGCGGTAAACACCATATATTTT
CSVFEGAVNTIYF
>TRBJ2-1|TRBV3-1|-|-
TGTGCCAGCAAACAGAACAATGAGCAGTTCTTC
CASKQNNEQFF
>TRBJ1-5|TRBV20-1|few|-
TGCAGTGCTAGGGAGGGCTGGAGCAATCAGCCCCAGCATTTT
CSAREGWSNQPQHF
>TRBJ1-6|TRBV5-1|few|-
TGCGCCAGCAGCCTGAGTAACACCTATAATTCACCCCTCCACTTT
CASSLSNTYNSPLHF
>TRBJ2-1|TRBV7-3|-|TRBD2
TGTGCCAGCAGCCTCTCAGCGGGAGCCTACAATGAGCAGTTCTTC
CASSLSAGAYNEQFF
>TRBJ1-4|TRBV7-9|few|-
TGTGCCAGCAGCGCGGGACTTGGGAACGAAAAACTGTTTTTT
CASSAGLGNEKLFF
>TRBJ2-1|TRBV7-9|-|TRBD2
TGTGCCAGCAGCTTTGGACTAGCGAGCAATGAGCAGTTCTTC
CASSFGLASNEQFF
>TRBJ2-5|TRBV28|-|-
TGTGCCAGCAACCTCAAAAGGGAGCCCCAGTACTTC
CASNLKREPQYF